Below, 27 T cell receptor beta chains from the same sample are listed, as sequenced in a study of cytomegalovirus exposure and HLA in healthy donors. Primers included in the PCR were 60 Vbeta and 13 Jbeta primers. Sequencing was performed with immunoSEQ multiplex PCR; in TCRdb, only in-frame clones are kept and a portion is missing. This sample's table has roughly 100,000 clones. The sequenced material came from PBMCs. These receptors were obtained from a man aged 50-59 years in good health and CMV-seropositive.

The J gene is TRBJ2-3, the V gene TRBV11-3; 7 bases agree with TRBD2. The trim removed 5 bases at V and 6 bases at J, leaving 5 bases unmatched. The V gene's germline CDR1 is SGHNT and CDR2 YENEEA. The CDR3 has 13 residues. CDR3 residues: CASSPPRGDTQYF. CDR3 DNA: TGTGCCAGCAGCCCACCGCGGGGGGATACGCAGTATTTT.

The chain links TRBV28 to TRBJ2-1; D possibly corresponds to TRBD1 (5 bases). This CDR3 is built from 14 residues. Between the trimmed V and J ends, which lost 5 bases and 5 bases, there was a span of 13 bases. Per germline, CDR1 MDHEN and CDR2 SYDVKM. In DNA form, the CDR3 reads TGTGCCAGCAGTCTTCCTCAGGGTAACAATGAGCAGTTCTTC. Translated, it gives CASSLPQGNNEQFF.

V and J are TRBV30 and TRBJ1-1; D is unresolved. Deletions cut 4 bases from V and 4 bases from J, with 22 bases between. In germline, CDR1 is GTSNPN, CDR2 SVGIG (reference sequence). The CDR3 is 16 amino acids. The DNA for the CDR3 is TGTGCCTGGAACGCAGGCCGTTATCTTACGAGCACTGAAGCTTTCTTT. It specifies CAWNAGRYLTSTEAFF.

The chain links TRBV30 to TRBJ2-1, with 14 bases that match TRBD2. The CDR3 consists of 15 residues. The germline V gene encodes CDR1 GTSNPN and CDR2 SVGIG (reference sequence). V lost 5 bases, J lost 6 bases, and 6 bases stayed unmatched. CDR3 bases: TGTGCCTGGGACAGACTAGCGGGAGGGAGCAATGAGCAGTTCTTC. It yields the protein CAWDRLAGGSNEQFF.

This rearrangement joins TRBV30 to TRBJ1-5, with a possible D match to TRBD1 (5 bases). This CDR3 contains 14 residues. Germline V gene sequence: CDR1 GTSNPN, CDR2 SVGIG (reference sequence). V dropped 1 base and J dropped 1 base, with 8 bases sitting between them. In DNA form, the CDR3 reads TGTGCCTGGAGTGCTGGGGCCAGCAATCAGCCCCAGCATTTT. Its translation is CAWSAGASNQPQHF.

V is TRBV9 and J is TRBJ1-3, with TRBD1 identical over 9 bases. The CDR3 consists of 16 residues. Unmatched junction bases numbered 9, after V lost 3 bases and J lost 5 bases. Germline loops: CDR1 SGDLS, CDR2 YYNGEE. The CDR3 reads CASSAGGQGVRNTIYF. In DNA form, the CDR3 reads TGTGCCAGCAGCGCCGGGGGACAGGGAGTAAGAAACACCATATATTTT. Based on the CDR3 plus reference TRBV9 and TRBJ1-3, the full variable domain is DSGVTQTPKHLITATGQRVTLRCSPRSGDLSVYWYQQSLDQGLQFLIQYYNGEERAKGNILERFSAQQFPDLHSELNLSSLELGDSALYFCASSAGGQGVRNTIYFGEGSWLTVV.

This chain links TRBV9 with TRBJ2-5, with 7 bases aligning to TRBD2. Germline V gene data show CDR1 as SGDLS and CDR2 as YYNGEE. V shed 0 bases, J shed 5 bases, and the junction held 7 bases outside the gene matches. The CDR3 sequence is 15 residues long. The CDR3 here is CASSVDTGGRETQYF. The CDR3 DNA reads as TGTGCCAGCAGCGTAGACACGGGAGGAAGGGAGACCCAGTACTTC. The whole variable domain, filled in from reference TRBV9 and TRBJ2-5, reads DSGVTQTPKHLITATGQRVTLRCSPRSGDLSVYWYQQSLDQGLQFLIQYYNGEERAKGNILERFSAQQFPDLHSELNLSSLELGDSALYFCASSVDTGGRETQYFGPGTRLLVL.

Remarks on this clone: Other DNA variants within this sample encode the same CDR3. V usage is TRBV7-2 and J usage is TRBJ1-5, with 7 bases that match TRBD1. The ends lost 6 bases at V and 0 bases at J; junction bases unmatched: 5. The CDR3 is 15 amino acids. Germline V gives CDR1 SGHTA, CDR2 FQGNSA. CDR3 amino acids: CASSLDRDSNQPQHF. The DNA for the CDR3 is TGTGCCAGCAGTCTCGACAGGGATAGCAATCAGCCCCAGCATTTT.

The chain employs TRBV7-2 and TRBJ1-5, with a possible D match to TRBD1 (5 bases). The V gene's germline CDR1 is SGHTA and CDR2 FQGNSA. V was pared by 3 bases and J by 2 bases, with 11 bases between. This CDR3 is built from 15 residues. The CDR3 loop is CASSFGTWGNQPQHF. CDR3 nucleotides: TGTGCCAGCAGCTTCGGGACTTGGGGCAATCAGCCCCAGCATTTT. The full variable domain, in which reference TRBV7-2 and TRBJ1-5 provide the parts outside the CDR3, is GAGVSQSPSNKVTEKGKDVELRCDPISGHTALYWYRQSLGQGLEFLIYFQGNSAPDKSGLPSDRFSAERTGGSVSTLTIQRTQQEDSAVYLCASSFGTWGNQPQHFGDGTRLSIL.

The genes are TRBV10-3 and TRBJ2-1; 8 bases fit TRBD2. V lost 8 bases and J lost 8; bases outside the gene matches: 5. The CDR3 spans 12 residues. CDR1 and CDR2 (germline): ENHRY, SYGVKD. CDR3 nucleotides: TGTGCCATCGGGGCGGGAGGAGATGAGCAGTTCTTC. Translating gives CAIGAGGDEQFF.

The chain uses TRBV7-8 and TRBJ2-5; 8 bases are shared with TRBD2. This CDR3 comprises 15 residues. After removal of 7 bases from V and 5 bases from J, the junction contained 12 bases not matched to a gene. Germline V lookup: CDR1 SGHVS, CDR2 FQNEAQ. CDR3 amino acids: CASTWTSPGGETQYF. DNA of the CDR3: TGTGCCAGCACCTGGACTAGCCCCGGGGGGGAGACCCAGTACTTC.

CDR3 nucleotide sequence: TGTAAGTCGACTAGCGGGAGTAATGAGCAGTTCTTC. Translation: CKSTSGSNEQFF. The chain carries TRBV30 and TRBJ2-1; 12 bases agree with TRBD2. CDR3 length: 12 amino acids. Germline CDR1 is GTSNPN and CDR2 is SVGIG (reference sequence).

The rearrangement links TRBV18 to TRBJ1-5; D is uncertain. Trimming left V 2 bases short and J 5 bases short, with 10 bases between. CDR1 and CDR2 (germline): KGHSH, LQKENI. The CDR3 contains 14 residues. CDR3 coding DNA: TGTGCCAGCTCACCAATACATCGTGATCAGCCCCAGCATTTT. It codes for CASSPIHRDQPQHF.

The CDR3 DNA is TGTGCCAGCAGCTCCCTAACCGGGGGAGGGCAAGGTGAGCAGTTCTTC. This sequence encodes CASSSLTGGGQGEQFF. The chain is built from TRBV14 and TRBJ2-1; 7 bases are a match to TRBD2. This CDR3 has 16 residues. Per germline, CDR1 SGHDN and CDR2 FVKESK. With V trimmed by 5 bases and J by 9 bases, 16 bases remained unmatched.

This chain uses TRBV5-4 with TRBJ2-5; a possible D gene is TRBD1 (5 bases). Trimming took 4 bases from V and 2 from J, leaving 9 bases between them. CDR3 length: 13 residues. CDR1 is SGHNT and CDR2 is YYREEE in the germline V gene (reference sequence). The chain's CDR3 is CASSIDSQETQYF. CDR3 in DNA: TGTGCCAGCAGCATAGACAGTCAAGAGACCCAGTACTTC.

For this clone: This sample also contains other DNA sequences that code for the same CDR3. This sequence joins TRBV25-1 and TRBJ2-5; 7 nucleotides align to TRBD1. Trimming cost V 5 bases and J 0 bases; bases outside gene matches: 3. The CDR3 spans 14 residues. Looked up from germline, CDR1 is MGHDK and CDR2 is SYGVNS. Here the CDR3 DNA reads TGTGCCAGCAGTAAGGGACAGTACCAAGAGACCCAGTACTTC. This translates into CASSKGQYQETQYF.

The chain links TRBV11-2 to TRBJ1-4; D is unresolved. Trimming cost V 5 bases and J 3 bases, with 7 bases left between them. Germline lookup yields CDR1 SGHAT and CDR2 FQNNGV. This CDR3 spans 13 amino acids. CDR3 loop: CASSRRANEKLFF. For the CDR3, the DNA is TGTGCCAGCAGCCGCCGGGCTAATGAAAAACTGTTTTTT.

This chain links TRBV6-1 with TRBJ2-7; TRBD2 aligns across 7 bases. This CDR3 comprises 14 residues. Germline lookup yields CDR1 MNHNS and CDR2 SASEGT. V lost 1 base, J lost 8 bases, and 8 bases stayed unmatched. CDR3 bases: TGTGCCAGCAGTGAAGGGGGGAGGGGTACGAAGCAGTACGTC. Translation: CASSEGGRGTKQYV.

The CDR3 protein is CASRREFIGELFF. CDR3 sequence (DNA): TGTGCCAGCAGGAGGGAGTTTATCGGGGAGCTGTTTTTT. The rearrangement joins TRBV13 to TRBJ2-2, with D perhaps TRBD2 (5 bases). Germline lookup yields CDR1 PRHDT and CDR2 FYEKMQ (reference sequence). V was pared by 6 bases and J by 7 bases, with 12 bases between. This CDR3 has 13 residues.

The chain has TRBV7-2 and TRBJ1-1; D uncertain. CDR3 length equals 13 residues. Trimming took off 5 bases at V and 4 bases at J, with 11 bases between the two ends. Germline loops: CDR1 SGHTA, CDR2 FQGNSA. DNA for the CDR3: TGTGCCAGCAGCCGTACTAGGATCACTGAAGCTTTCTTT. Translation: CASSRTRITEAFF.

This rearrangement joins TRBV7-9 to TRBJ1-1, with 7 bases that match TRBD1. Germline CDR1 reads SEHNR; CDR2 reads FQNEAQ (reference sequence). J lost 2 bases, V lost 2 bases, and 5 bases had no gene match. This CDR3 spans 15 amino acids. CDR3 amino acids: CASSLSGQQNTEAFF. CDR3 coding DNA: TGTGCCAGCAGCTTATCGGGACAGCAAAACACTGAAGCTTTCTTT.

The V and J genes are TRBV2 and TRBJ2-1; 8 positions match TRBD2. The V gene's germline CDR1 is SNHLY and CDR2 FYNNEI. The CDR3 sequence is 15 residues long. With 9 bases clipped from V and 1 base from J, the junction kept 8 bases outside the gene matches. CDR3 bases: TGTGCCAGTACATTAGCGGGGCGGTCCTACAATGAGCAGTTCTTC. This sequence encodes CASTLAGRSYNEQFF.

The rearrangement links TRBV11-3 to TRBJ2-7; possibly TRBD1 for D (7 bases). Trimming stripped 2 bases from V and 2 bases from J, with 19 bases between. CDR1 is SGHNT, CDR2 YENEEA, per germline. The CDR3 is 17 amino acids. CDR3 amino acids: CASSLNFAAGQTYEQYF. The DNA for the CDR3 is TGTGCCAGCAGCTTAAATTTTGCGGCGGGACAGACCTACGAGCAGTACTTC.

The chain combines TRBV19 with TRBJ1-1, with unresolved D. The CDR3 is 16 amino acids. The germline V gene has CDR1 LNHDA and CDR2 SQIVND (reference sequence). V shed 7 bases and J shed 1 base, with 19 bases lying between them. CDR3 in amino acids: CASNGAGLQPNTEAFF. In DNA form, the CDR3 reads TGTGCCAGTAATGGTGCGGGATTGCAACCGAACACTGAAGCTTTCTTT.

The genes are TRBV29-1 and TRBJ2-7; D perhaps matches TRBD2 (6 bases). This CDR3 spans 14 amino acids. Germline assignment: CDR1 SQVTM and CDR2 ANQGSEA. Deletions cut 2 bases from V and 1 base from J, with 12 bases between. In DNA, the CDR3 is TGCAGCGTTGAAACGGGTAGCGGTTCCTACGAGCAGTACTTC. This sequence encodes CSVETGSGSYEQYF.

On this clone itself: A read error may produce the germline difference seen at one junction end. The CDR3 DNA reads as TGCGCCAGCGGCACCAACTTATACAGTGAGCAGTTCTTC. Its translation: CASGTNLYSEQFF. The chain employs TRBV5-1 and TRBJ2-1; D gene uncertain. The CDR3 extends over 13 amino acids. Germline V gene lookup returns CDR1 SGHRS and CDR2 YFSETQ.

The chain employs TRBV18 and TRBJ1-4; the D gene is possibly TRBD1 (5 bases). The germline gives CDR1 KGHSH, CDR2 LQKENI. The CDR3 runs 15 residues. With 3 bases removed from V and 4 bases from J, the gap between germline ends came to 12 bases. CDR3 DNA sequence: TGTGCCAGCTCACCTCGACAGACGCGTAATGAAAAACTGTTTTTT. Translated, it gives CASSPRQTRNEKLFF.